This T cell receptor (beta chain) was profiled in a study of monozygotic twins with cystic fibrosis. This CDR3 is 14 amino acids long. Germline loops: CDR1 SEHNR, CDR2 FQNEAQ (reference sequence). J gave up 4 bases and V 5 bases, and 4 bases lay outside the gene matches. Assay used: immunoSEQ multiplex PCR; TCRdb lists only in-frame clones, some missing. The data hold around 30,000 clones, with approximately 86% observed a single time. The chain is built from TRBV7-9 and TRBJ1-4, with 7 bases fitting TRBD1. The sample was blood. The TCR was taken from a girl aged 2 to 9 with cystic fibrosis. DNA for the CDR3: TGTGCCAGCAGCCCCGGGACAGTTAATGAAAAACTGTTTTTT. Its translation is CASSPGTVNEKLFF.